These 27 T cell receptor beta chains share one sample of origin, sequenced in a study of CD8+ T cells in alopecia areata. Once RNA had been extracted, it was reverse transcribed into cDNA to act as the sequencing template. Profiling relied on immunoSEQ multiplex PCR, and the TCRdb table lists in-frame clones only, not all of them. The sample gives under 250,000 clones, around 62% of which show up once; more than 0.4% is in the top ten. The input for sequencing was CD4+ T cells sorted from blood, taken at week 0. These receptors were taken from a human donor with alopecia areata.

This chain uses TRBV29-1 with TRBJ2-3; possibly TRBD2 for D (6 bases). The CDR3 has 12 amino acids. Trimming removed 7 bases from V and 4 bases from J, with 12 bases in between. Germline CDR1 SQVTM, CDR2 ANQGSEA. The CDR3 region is CSGRGGSDTQYF. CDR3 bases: TGCAGCGGTCGTGGGGGGTCAGATACGCAGTATTTT.

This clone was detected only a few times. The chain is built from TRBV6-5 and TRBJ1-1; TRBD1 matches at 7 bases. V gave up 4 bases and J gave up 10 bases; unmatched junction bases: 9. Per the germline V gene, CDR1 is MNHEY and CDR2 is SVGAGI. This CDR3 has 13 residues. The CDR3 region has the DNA TGTGCCAGCAGTTCTCCGGGAAGGACAGGAGCTTTCTTT. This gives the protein CASSSPGRTGAFF.

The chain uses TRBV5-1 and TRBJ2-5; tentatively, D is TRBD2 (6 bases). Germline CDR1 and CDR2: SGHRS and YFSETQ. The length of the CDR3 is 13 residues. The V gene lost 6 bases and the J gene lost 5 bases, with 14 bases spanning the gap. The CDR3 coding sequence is TGCGCCAGCAACCCGGGACTTCGTGAGACCCAGTACTTC. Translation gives CASNPGLRETQYF.

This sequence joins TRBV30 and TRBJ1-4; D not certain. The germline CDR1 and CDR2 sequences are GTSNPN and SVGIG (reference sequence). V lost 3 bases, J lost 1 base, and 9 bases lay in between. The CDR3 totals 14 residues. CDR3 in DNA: TGTGCCTGGAGCGAACAGCTAACTAATGAAAAACTGTTTTTT. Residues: CAWSEQLTNEKLFF.

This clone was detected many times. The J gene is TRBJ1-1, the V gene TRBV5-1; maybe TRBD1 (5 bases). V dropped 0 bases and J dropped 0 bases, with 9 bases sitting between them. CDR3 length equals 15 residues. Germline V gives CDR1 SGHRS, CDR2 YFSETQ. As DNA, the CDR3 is TGCGCCAGCAGCTTGGAAACAGGTATGAACACTGAAGCTTTCTTT. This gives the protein CASSLETGMNTEAFF.

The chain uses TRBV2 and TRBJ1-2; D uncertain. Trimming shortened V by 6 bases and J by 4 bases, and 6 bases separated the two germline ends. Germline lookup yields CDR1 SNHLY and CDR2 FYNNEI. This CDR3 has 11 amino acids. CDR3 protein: CASRNRYGYTF. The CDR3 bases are TGTGCCAGCAGGAACCGCTATGGCTACACCTTC.

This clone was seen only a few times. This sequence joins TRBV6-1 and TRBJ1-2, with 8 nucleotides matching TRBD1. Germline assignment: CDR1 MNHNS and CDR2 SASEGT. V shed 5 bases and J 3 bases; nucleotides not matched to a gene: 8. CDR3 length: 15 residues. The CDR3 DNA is TGTGCCAGCAGTCGGACAGGGATCTTTGACTATGGCTACACCTTC. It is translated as CASSRTGIFDYGYTF.

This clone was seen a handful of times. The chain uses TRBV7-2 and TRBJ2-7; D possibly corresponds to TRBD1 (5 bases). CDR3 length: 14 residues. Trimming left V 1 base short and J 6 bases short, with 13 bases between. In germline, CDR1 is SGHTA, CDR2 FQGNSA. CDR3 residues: CASSLDGRVGEQYF. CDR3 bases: TGTGCCAGCAGCTTAGATGGCAGGGTAGGCGAGCAGTACTTC.

As DNA, the CDR3 is TGTGCCTGGAGTGTACATCGGGTCTCCTACGAGCAGTACTTC. This encodes CAWSVHRVSYEQYF. The chain recombines TRBV30 with TRBJ2-7; unclear D gene. Germline CDR1 and CDR2: GTSNPN and SVGIG (reference sequence). The CDR3 is 14 residues long. Trimming left V 0 bases short and J 0 bases short, with 9 bases between.

The CDR3 here is CASSGQENTEAFF. CDR3 coding DNA: TGTGCCAGCTCCGGACAGGAGAACACTGAAGCTTTCTTT. The chain has TRBV18 and TRBJ1-1; TRBD1 matches at 7 bases. CDR3 length: 13 residues. CDR1 is KGHSH and CDR2 is LQKENI in the germline V gene. Trimming took 6 bases from V and 1 from J; bases not matched to a gene: 2.

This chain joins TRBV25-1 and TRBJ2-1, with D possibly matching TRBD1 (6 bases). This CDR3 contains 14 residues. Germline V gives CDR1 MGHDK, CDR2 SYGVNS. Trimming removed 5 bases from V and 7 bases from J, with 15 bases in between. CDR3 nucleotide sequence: TGTGCCAGCAGTACCGGGACATTCGGAAATGAGCAGTTCTTC. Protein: CASSTGTFGNEQFF.

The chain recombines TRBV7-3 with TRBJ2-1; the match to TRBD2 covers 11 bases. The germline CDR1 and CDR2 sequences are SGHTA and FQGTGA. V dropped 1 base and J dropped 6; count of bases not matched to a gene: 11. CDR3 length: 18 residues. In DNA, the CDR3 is TGTGCCAGCAGCTTAAAAGCTAGCGGGGGGTGGTATGGCAATGAGCAGTTCTTC. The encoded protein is CASSLKASGGWYGNEQFF.

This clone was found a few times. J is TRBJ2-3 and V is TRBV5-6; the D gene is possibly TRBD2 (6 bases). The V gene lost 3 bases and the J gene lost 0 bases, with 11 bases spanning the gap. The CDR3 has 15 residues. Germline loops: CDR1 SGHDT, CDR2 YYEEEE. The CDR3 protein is CASSSLAVSTDTQYF. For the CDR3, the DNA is TGTGCCAGCAGCTCCTTAGCGGTGAGCACAGATACGCAGTATTTT.

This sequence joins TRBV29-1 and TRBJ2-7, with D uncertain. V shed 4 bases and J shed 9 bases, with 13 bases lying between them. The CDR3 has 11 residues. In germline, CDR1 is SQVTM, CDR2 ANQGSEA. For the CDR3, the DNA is TGCAGCGTTGCAGGCCCAGATGGGCAGTACTTC. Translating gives CSVAGPDGQYF.

This chain's CDR3 is CASSQVPGAYEQYF. CDR3 bases: TGCGCCAGCAGCCAAGTTCCAGGAGCCTACGAGCAGTACTTC. This chain connects TRBV4-1 to TRBJ2-7; D not resolved. Trimming stripped 1 base from V and 2 bases from J, with 9 bases between. Germline assignment: CDR1 MGHRA and CDR2 YSYEKL. CDR3 length equals 14 residues.

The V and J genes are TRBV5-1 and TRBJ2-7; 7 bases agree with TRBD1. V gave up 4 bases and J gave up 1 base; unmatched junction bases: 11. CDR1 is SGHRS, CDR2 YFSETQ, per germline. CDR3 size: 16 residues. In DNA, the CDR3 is TGCGCCAGCAGCGGCAGCCGGGACAGCCTGTCCTACGAGCAGTACTTC. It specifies CASSGSRDSLSYEQYF.

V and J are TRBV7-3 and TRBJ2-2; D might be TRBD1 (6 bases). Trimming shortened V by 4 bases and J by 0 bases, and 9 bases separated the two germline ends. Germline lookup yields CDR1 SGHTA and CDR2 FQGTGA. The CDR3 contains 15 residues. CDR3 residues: CASSSQGTNTGELFF. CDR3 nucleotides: TGTGCCAGCAGCTCCCAGGGGACGAACACCGGGGAGCTGTTTTTT.

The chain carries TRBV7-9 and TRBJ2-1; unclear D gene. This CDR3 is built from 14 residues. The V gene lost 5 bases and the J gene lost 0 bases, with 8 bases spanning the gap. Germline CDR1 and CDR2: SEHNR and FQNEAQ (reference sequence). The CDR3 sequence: CASSRQYSYNEQFF. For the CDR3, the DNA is TGTGCCAGCAGCCGCCAGTACTCCTACAATGAGCAGTTCTTC.

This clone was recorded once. The CDR3 bases are TGCGCCAGCACACGACTAGCTGCAGATACGCAGTATTTT. Translating it yields CASTRLAADTQYF. V gene TRBV5-1 combines with J gene TRBJ2-3, with 7 bases that match TRBD2. Germline V gene sequence: CDR1 SGHRS, CDR2 YFSETQ. This CDR3 comprises 13 residues. J was trimmed by 4 bases and V by 6 bases; bases with no gene match: 5.

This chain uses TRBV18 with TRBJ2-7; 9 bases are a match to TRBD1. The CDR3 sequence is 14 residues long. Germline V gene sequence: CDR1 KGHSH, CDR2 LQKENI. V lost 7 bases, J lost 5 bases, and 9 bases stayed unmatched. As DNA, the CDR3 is TGTGCCAGCTTATCCGGGACAGGGATTCACGAGCAGTACTTC. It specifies CASLSGTGIHEQYF.

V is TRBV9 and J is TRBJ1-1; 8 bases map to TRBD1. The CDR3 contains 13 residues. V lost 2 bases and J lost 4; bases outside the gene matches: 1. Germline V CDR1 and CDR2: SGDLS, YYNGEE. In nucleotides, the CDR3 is TGTGCCAGCAGCGTCACAGGGGGCACTGAAGCTTTCTTT. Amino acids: CASSVTGGTEAFF.

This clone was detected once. The CDR3 reads CATSRGGQGATDTQYF. The CDR3 DNA sequence: TGTGCCACCAGCAGAGGGGGACAGGGGGCCACAGATACGCAGTATTTT. The rearrangement uses TRBV15 and TRBJ2-3; 12 bases match TRBD1. Per germline, CDR1 LNHNV and CDR2 YYDKDF (reference sequence). V shed 1 base and J 2 bases; nucleotides not matched to a gene: 1. The CDR3 is 16 residues long.

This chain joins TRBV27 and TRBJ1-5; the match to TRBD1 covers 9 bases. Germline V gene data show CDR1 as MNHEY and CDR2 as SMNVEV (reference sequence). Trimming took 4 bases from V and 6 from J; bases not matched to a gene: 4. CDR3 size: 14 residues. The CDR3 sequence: CASSSQGAGQPQHF. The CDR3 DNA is TGTGCCAGCAGTTCACAGGGGGCCGGTCAGCCCCAGCATTTT.

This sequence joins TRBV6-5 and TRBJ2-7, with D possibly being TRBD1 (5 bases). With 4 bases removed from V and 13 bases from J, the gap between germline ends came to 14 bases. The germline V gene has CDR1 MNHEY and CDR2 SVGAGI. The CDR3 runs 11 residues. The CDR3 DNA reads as TGTGCCAGCAGTTCCCCGGACACAGTCTACTTC. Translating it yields CASSSPDTVYF.

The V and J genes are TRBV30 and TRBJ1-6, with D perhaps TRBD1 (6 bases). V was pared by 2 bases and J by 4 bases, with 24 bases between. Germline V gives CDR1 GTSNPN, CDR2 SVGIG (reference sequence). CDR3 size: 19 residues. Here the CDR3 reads CAWSLYRDMYVSYNSPLHF. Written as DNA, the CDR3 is TGTGCCTGGAGTCTTTACAGGGATATGTATGTCTCTTATAATTCACCCCTCCACTTT.

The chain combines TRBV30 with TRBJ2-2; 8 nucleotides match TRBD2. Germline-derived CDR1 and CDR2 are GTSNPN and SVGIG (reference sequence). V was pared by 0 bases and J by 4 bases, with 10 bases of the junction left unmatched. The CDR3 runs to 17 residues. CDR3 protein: CAWSVSRTSRSTGELFF. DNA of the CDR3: TGTGCCTGGAGTGTGTCCCGGACTAGCAGGAGCACCGGGGAGCTGTTTTTT.

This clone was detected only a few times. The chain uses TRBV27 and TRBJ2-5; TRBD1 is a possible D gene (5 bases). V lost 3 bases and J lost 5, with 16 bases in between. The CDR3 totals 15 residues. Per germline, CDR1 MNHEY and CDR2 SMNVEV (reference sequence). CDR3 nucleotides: TGTGCCAGCAGTTTGTTACAGGCTGGCAAGGAGACCCAGTACTTC. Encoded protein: CASSLLQAGKETQYF.